This passage covers 26 T cell receptor beta chains from one sample sequenced in a study of blood T cell repertoires in COVID-19. Sequencing was performed with immunoSEQ multiplex PCR; in TCRdb, only in-frame clones are kept and a portion is missing. The sample consists of over 200,000 clones, around 86% of them appearing once. The specimen was peripheral blood. These receptors were obtained from a human donor in a cohort sampled during active COVID-19.

This clone was seen once. This chain joins TRBV29-1 and TRBJ1-2; 11 bases map to TRBD1. From germline, CDR1 is SQVTM and CDR2 ANQGSEA. V gave up 8 bases and J gave up 5 bases; unmatched junction bases: 7. The CDR3 contains 13 residues. CDR3 in DNA: TGCAGCACCTGGGACAGGGGGAATTATGGCTACACCTTC. Translated, it gives CSTWDRGNYGYTF.

The chain is built from TRBV7-9 and TRBJ1-1; TRBD1 might be the D (5 bases). The CDR3 covers 15 residues. Germline CDR1 SEHNR, CDR2 FQNEAQ (reference sequence). Deletions cut 5 bases from V and 1 base from J, with 14 bases between. The DNA of the CDR3 is TGTGCCAGCAGCCTACGAAGCGGGGGGAACACTGAAGCTTTCTTT. Its protein is CASSLRSGGNTEAFF.

This sequence joins TRBV27 and TRBJ2-7, with TRBD2 matching over 12 bases. Per the germline V gene, CDR1 is MNHEY and CDR2 is SMNVEV (reference sequence). V was clipped by 4 bases and J by 3 bases; unmatched bases: 7. The CDR3 spans 16 residues. The CDR3 nucleotides are TGTGCCAGCAGTTCCGAGACTAGCGGGAGATTCTACGAGCAGTACTTC. It is translated as CASSSETSGRFYEQYF.

This chain connects TRBV4-3 to TRBJ2-1; the match to TRBD2 covers 14 bases. The CDR3 loop spans 16 amino acids. In germline, CDR1 is LGHNA, CDR2 YSLEER. With V trimmed by 2 bases and J by 7 bases, 4 bases remained unmatched. The CDR3 DNA sequence: TGCGCCAGCAGCCAAAGCGGGACTAGCGGGAGTAATGAGCAGTTCTTC. Protein: CASSQSGTSGSNEQFF.

A few counts support this clone. The V and J genes are TRBV4-1 and TRBJ1-2; a weak D match, TRBD1 (6 bases). Germline assignment: CDR1 MGHRA and CDR2 YSYEKL. The V end lost 7 bases, the J end lost 4 bases, and 19 bases lay between the germline ends. The CDR3 length is 15 residues. The chain's CDR3 is CASISGDGQIYGYTF. CDR3 nucleotides: TGCGCCAGCATCTCAGGGGACGGCCAGATCTATGGCTACACCTTC.

This chain connects TRBV7-9 to TRBJ2-7; the D gene is possibly TRBD2 (6 bases). CDR3 length: 12 amino acids. V lost 5 bases to trimming and J lost 5 bases, with 10 bases between them. The germline V gene has CDR1 SEHNR and CDR2 FQNEAQ (reference sequence). CDR3 loop: CASSPGGDEQYF. CDR3 sequence (DNA): TGTGCCAGCAGCCCCGGAGGGGACGAGCAGTACTTC.

With regard to this clone: This sample includes further DNA sequences coding for the same CDR3. J is TRBJ1-1 and V is TRBV27; TRBD1 aligns across 7 bases. This CDR3 is 14 amino acids long. Germline V gene sequence: CDR1 MNHEY, CDR2 SMNVEV (reference sequence). V lost 5 bases to trimming and J lost 0 bases; unmatched junction nucleotides: 3. The CDR3: CASSLRGLNTEAFF. For the CDR3, the DNA is TGTGCCAGCAGTCTCAGGGGGTTGAACACTGAAGCTTTCTTT.

The V and J genes are TRBV28 and TRBJ2-7; 11 bases line up with TRBD2. V gave up 3 bases and J gave up 5 bases; unmatched junction bases: 3. In germline, CDR1 is MDHEN, CDR2 SYDVKM. CDR3 length: 14 residues. The CDR3 loop is CASSLVAGGNEQYF. CDR3 nucleotide sequence: TGTGCCAGCAGTTTGGTAGCGGGAGGGAACGAGCAGTACTTC.

V gene TRBV5-6 combines with J gene TRBJ2-7, with a possible D match to TRBD1 (6 bases). The CDR3 is 12 amino acids. CDR1 is SGHDT and CDR2 is YYEEEE in the germline V gene. V was pared by 4 bases and J by 4 bases, with 9 bases between. CDR3 in amino acids: CASSRGGYEQYF. The CDR3 region has the DNA TGTGCCAGCAGCCGAGGGGGATACGAGCAGTACTTC.

The CDR3 bases are TGTGCCAGTAGTCCTCGGGCGGGGGCTGGAGGAGAGCAGTACTTC. It codes for CASSPRAGAGGEQYF. The V and J genes are TRBV19 and TRBJ2-7, with a possible D match to TRBD2 (7 bases). Germline lookup yields CDR1 LNHDA and CDR2 SQIVND (reference sequence). The CDR3 runs to 15 residues. Trimming shortened V by 5 bases and J by 7 bases, and 21 bases separated the two germline ends.

The chain links TRBV27 to TRBJ2-7; 8 bases are a match to TRBD2. The CDR3 runs 16 residues. Germline trimming cut 0 bases from V and 0 bases from J; bases unmatched to any gene: 4. The V gene's germline CDR1 is MNHEY and CDR2 SMNVEV (reference sequence). The CDR3 bases are TGTGCCAGCAGTTTATCCTTAGCGGGATCCTCCTACGAGCAGTACTTC. Translated: CASSLSLAGSSYEQYF.

The chain joins TRBV19 to TRBJ2-2, with 9 bases aligning to TRBD1. The trim removed 4 bases at V and 0 bases at J, leaving 6 bases unmatched. Germline assignment: CDR1 LNHDA and CDR2 SQIVND (reference sequence). The CDR3 has 17 residues. In nucleotides, the CDR3 is TGTGCCAGTAGTAGGGGGGGACAGGGCCCGAACACCGGGGAGCTGTTTTTT. This codes for CASSRGGQGPNTGELFF.

The chain has TRBV7-3 and TRBJ2-7; the match to TRBD2 covers 12 bases. The CDR3 totals 15 residues. The germline V gene has CDR1 SGHTA and CDR2 FQGTGA. J was trimmed by 6 bases and V by 2 bases; bases with no gene match: 5. The CDR3 bases are TGTGCCAGCAGCTTACAGACTAGCGGGAGTGCCGAGCAGTACTTC. Its protein is CASSLQTSGSAEQYF.

This clone was counted only a few times. The rearrangement links TRBV18 to TRBJ2-7, with D possibly matching TRBD2 (5 bases). This CDR3 has 14 amino acids. Germline CDR1 reads KGHSH; CDR2 reads LQKENI. Trimming left V 4 bases short and J 0 bases short, with 10 bases between. CDR3: CASSLSTSSYEQYF. The CDR3, as DNA: TGTGCCAGCTCACTCTCAACTAGCTCCTACGAGCAGTACTTC.

V and J are TRBV6-5 and TRBJ2-1, with D maybe TRBD2 (5 bases). Per germline, CDR1 MNHEY and CDR2 SVGAGI. The V and J ends lost 4 bases and 7 bases respectively, with 17 bases between them. The CDR3 sequence is 15 residues long. The CDR3 bases are TGTGCCAGCAGTTCGGCCCGGACTGGACGGAATGAGCAGTTCTTC. Translating gives CASSSARTGRNEQFF.

CDR3 sequence reads: CASSPRGSGTGDEKLFF. In nucleotides, the CDR3 is TGTGCCAGCAGCCCCCGAGGGTCAGGGACAGGGGATGAAAAACTGTTTTTT. The V and J genes are TRBV4-2 and TRBJ1-4, with 10 bases identical to TRBD1. The CDR3 sequence is 17 residues long. Germline V gives CDR1 LGHNA, CDR2 YNFKEQ. The V gene end was trimmed by 4 bases and the J gene end by 6 bases; junction bases not matched to a gene: 11.

This sequence joins TRBV5-1 and TRBJ2-3; D is uncertain. The CDR3 runs 14 residues. The germline V gene encodes CDR1 SGHRS and CDR2 YFSETQ. V gave up 0 bases and J gave up 2 bases, with 7 bases separating them. The CDR3 DNA reads as TGCGCCAGCAGCTTGGGCGCGCACACAGATACGCAGTATTTT. This gives the protein CASSLGAHTDTQYF.

Remarks on this clone: A read error may be the cause here, since a much bigger clone is one base away. The chain carries TRBV25-1 and TRBJ2-5; a weak D match, TRBD1 (6 bases). The germline V and J ends were trimmed by 4 bases and 1 base, with 10 bases remaining between them. CDR1 is MGHDK, CDR2 SYGVNS, per germline. The CDR3 length is 14 residues. This CDR3 is CASSARDTQETQYF. DNA for the CDR3: TGTGCCAGCAGTGCCCGGGACACCCAAGAGACCCAGTACTTC.

V usage is TRBV6-5 and J usage is TRBJ2-2, with TRBD2 matching 8 bases. The ends lost 4 bases at V and 8 bases at J; junction bases unmatched: 6. This CDR3 region has 14 residues. CDR1 and CDR2 from the germline V gene are MNHEY and SVGAGI. For the CDR3, the DNA is TGTGCCAGCAGTTGGAGCGGGAGCCCGGGGGAGCTGTTTTTT. Protein: CASSWSGSPGELFF.

The chain is built from TRBV5-4 and TRBJ1-3, with D perhaps TRBD1 (6 bases). Germline V gene data show CDR1 as SGHNT and CDR2 as YYREEE (reference sequence). There are 14 residues in the CDR3. Deletions cut 5 bases from V and 3 bases from J, with 12 bases between. The CDR3 sequence: CASSKAGVGNTIYF. The CDR3 DNA reads as TGTGCCAGCAGTAAGGCAGGGGTTGGAAACACCATATATTTT.

The rearrangement links TRBV9 to TRBJ2-1, with TRBD2 matching over 8 bases. J lost 6 bases, V lost 4 bases, and 6 bases had no gene match. The CDR3 consists of 14 residues. Germline V gene sequence: CDR1 SGDLS, CDR2 YYNGEE. In nucleotides, the CDR3 is TGTGCCAGCAGCTATAGCGGGAAGGTCAATGAGCAGTTCTTC. This encodes CASSYSGKVNEQFF.

The chain carries TRBV18 and TRBJ2-2, with D maybe TRBD1 (6 bases). Germline V gives CDR1 KGHSH, CDR2 LQKENI. This CDR3 is built from 17 residues. V shed 2 bases and J shed 0 bases, with 13 bases lying between them. In DNA form, the CDR3 reads TGTGCCAGCTCACCAACACCGGGACATTCGAACACCGGGGAGCTGTTTTTT. This encodes CASSPTPGHSNTGELFF.

The chain recombines TRBV6-6 with TRBJ2-1; 10 positions match TRBD2. The CDR3 spans 16 residues. J lost 6 bases, V lost 0 bases, and 5 bases had no gene match. Germline assignment: CDR1 MNHNY and CDR2 SVGAGI (reference sequence). The DNA of the CDR3 is TGTGCCAGCAGTTACTCGCGGGCTAGCGGGAGCAATGAGCAGTTCTTC. Its translation is CASSYSRASGSNEQFF.

This clone was counted a few times. The chain carries TRBV6-5 and TRBJ1-5; D unresolved. Germline V gene lookup returns CDR1 MNHEY and CDR2 SVGAGI. The length of the CDR3 is 13 residues. V shed 4 bases and J shed 5 bases, with 9 bases lying between them. The CDR3 nucleotides are TGTGCCAGCAGTTTGACTCGAGATCAGCCCCAGCATTTT. Protein sequence: CASSLTRDQPQHF.

The V gene is TRBV7-2, the J gene TRBJ1-2, with D unclear. V was shortened by 1 base and J by 5 bases, with 5 bases between the two germline ends. Germline CDR1 SGHTA, CDR2 FQGNSA. This CDR3 has 12 amino acids. CDR3 region: CASSLGEYGYTF. The CDR3 DNA reads as TGTGCCAGCAGCTTAGGAGAATATGGCTACACCTTC. The full variable domain, completed using reference TRBV7-2 and TRBJ1-2, is GAGVSQSPSNKVTEKGKDVELRCDPISGHTALYWYRQSLGQGLEFLIYFQGNSAPDKSGLPSDRFSAERTGGSVSTLTIQRTQQEDSAVYLCASSLGEYGYTFGSGTRLTVV.

Here the CDR3 reads CASSQDWSSGVYEQYF. As DNA, the CDR3 is TGCGCCAGCAGCCAAGATTGGTCTAGCGGGGTTTACGAGCAGTACTTC. V usage is TRBV4-3 and J usage is TRBJ2-7; TRBD2 agrees at 9 bases. V lost 0 bases, J lost 4 bases, and 7 bases stayed unmatched. Germline CDR1 and CDR2: LGHNA and YSLEER. The CDR3 runs 16 residues.